This T cell receptor beta chain was sequenced for a study of shared clonotypes between healthy human individuals. A word on this clone: Its antigen is currently unknown.

V lost 5 bases to trimming and J lost 6 bases, with 14 bases between them. Germline V CDR1 and CDR2: MGHRA, YSYEKL. This CDR3 region has 13 residues. The genomic DNA of each subset was split evenly across several immunoSEQ plates. This table comes from immunoSEQ multiplex PCR, and its TCRdb copy is limited to in-frame clones, with some not included. The table shows 2 million to 2.5 million clones, with more than 80% occurring only once. Overall study results and limits: With a few donors compared, around 5% of naive CD4 clonotypes were shared. Generation of non-shared clonotypes was less probable than generation of clonotypes shared by all four donors. Compared with memory subsets, naive subsets generally had larger estimated richness.

Sequencing was performed on naive CD4+ T cells from PBMCs. Indicated subset: CD45RA+ positively selected. The rearrangement joins TRBV4-1 to TRBJ2-7; D gene uncertain. This clonotype was sampled from a man aged 18-30 years in good health. Some clones in this sample may be carry-over from other donors' samples. The CDR3 spells CASSSGILREQYF. CDR3 bases: TGCGCCAGCAGCTCAGGAATCTTGCGCGAGCAGTACTTC.